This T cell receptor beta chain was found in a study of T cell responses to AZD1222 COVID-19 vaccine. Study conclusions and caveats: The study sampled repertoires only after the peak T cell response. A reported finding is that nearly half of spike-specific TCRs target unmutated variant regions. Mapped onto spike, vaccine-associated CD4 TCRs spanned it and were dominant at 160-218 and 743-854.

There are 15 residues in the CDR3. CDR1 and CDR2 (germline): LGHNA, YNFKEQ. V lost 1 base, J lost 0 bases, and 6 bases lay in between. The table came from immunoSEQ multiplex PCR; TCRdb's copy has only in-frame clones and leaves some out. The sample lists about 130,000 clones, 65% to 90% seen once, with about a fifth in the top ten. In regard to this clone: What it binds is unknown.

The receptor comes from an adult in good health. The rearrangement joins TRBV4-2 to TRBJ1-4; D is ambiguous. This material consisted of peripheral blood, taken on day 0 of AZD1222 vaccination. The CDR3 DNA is TGTGCCAGCAGCCAAGGATCAGCAACTAATGAAAAACTGTTTTTT. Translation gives CASSQGSATNEKLFF.